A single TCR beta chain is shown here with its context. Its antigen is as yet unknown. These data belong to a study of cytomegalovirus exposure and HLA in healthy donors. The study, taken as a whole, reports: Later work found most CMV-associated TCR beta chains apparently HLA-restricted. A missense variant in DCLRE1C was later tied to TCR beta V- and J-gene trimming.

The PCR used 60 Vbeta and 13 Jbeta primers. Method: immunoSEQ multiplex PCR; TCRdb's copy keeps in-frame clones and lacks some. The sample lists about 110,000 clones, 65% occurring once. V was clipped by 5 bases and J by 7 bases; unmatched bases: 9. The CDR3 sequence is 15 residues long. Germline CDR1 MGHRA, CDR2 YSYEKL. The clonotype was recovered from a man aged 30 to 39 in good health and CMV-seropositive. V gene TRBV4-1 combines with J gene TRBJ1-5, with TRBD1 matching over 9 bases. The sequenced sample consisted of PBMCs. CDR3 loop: CASSVRDREAQPQHF. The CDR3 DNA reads TGCGCCAGCAGCGTCCGGGACAGGGAAGCCCAGCCCCAGCATTTT.